There are many counts of the clone carrying this T cell receptor (beta chain). These data originate in a study of early T cells in non-severe SARS-CoV-2 infection. MiXCR, run by TCRdb on the 5' RACE reads, gives a single entry per CDR3 protein. The top ten clones hold approximately 5.7% of a sample with around 80,000 distinct CDR3 sequences, roughly 13% of them seen once. The germline CDR1 and CDR2 sequences are LGHDT and YNNKEL (reference sequence). CDR3 length equals 15 residues. Trimming stripped 0 bases from V and 6 bases from J, with 12 bases between. Sequenced: whole blood. This TCR was sampled from an adult who was a healthcare worker with PCR-confirmed SARS-CoV-2 infection or an uninfected control (not recorded which). The chain combines TRBV3-1 with TRBJ1-5; maybe TRBD1 (5 bases). CDR3 in amino acids: CASSQDQRGGQPQHF. The CDR3, as DNA: TGTGCCAGCAGCCAAGATCAGCGGGGCGGTCAGCCCCAGCATTTT.